This T cell receptor (beta chain) was sequenced during a study of cytomegalovirus exposure and HLA in healthy donors (dated by TCRdb to about 2017). Some background on the complete study: The roughly 700 repertoires of the first cohort and the 95 to 150 validation repertoires were produced on the same platform, according to a later analysis. The aim of the study was to test whether cataloging public T cell receptors could identify signatures of past pathogen exposure. Along with the approximately 620-subject first cohort, a separate validation cohort of over a hundred different subjects was used. The study combined high-throughput TCR immunosequencing, statistical association of individual TCRs with disease status, and machine learning to predict cytomegalovirus infection status.

CDR3 length: 14 amino acids, cysteine to phenylalanine. Only the CDR3 region is kept as DNA, spanning 42 bases read in frame from base 1. From the germline V gene, CDR1 is SGHVS and CDR2 is FQNEAQ. The trim is 6 bases for V and 2 bases for J, with a gap of 11 bases between the germline ends. The protocol used for the library was the immunoSEQ multiplex PCR assay. Regarding the original processing steps: A statistical classification framework was built to diagnose cytomegalovirus status from the catalog of TCR beta chain sequences. TCRdb provides this immuneACCESS table in a form limited to in-frame rearrangements. Some clones are lacking; in checked studies, under half of them reflect an unresolved V gene, and why the rest are absent is not known. That table furnishes V, J and clone size, whereas the DNA furnished D and trimming. The sample table records tens of thousands of clones; 80% to 95% of these occur just once. Jointly, the top ten make up about 3.8% of the sample.

The donors were included in the validation cohort of 130 or so subjects, a group kept apart from the roughly 700-subject first cohort. In its sample, this clone was seen a few times. Its target antigen remains unknown. No per-base quality is available; no much larger clone lies one base away. Study-wide conclusions, independent of this receptor: The study gave a list of 150 to 200 TCR beta chains associated with cytomegalovirus. All 120 or so repertoires were used to score co-occurrence in the validation cohort in a later analysis, because that analysis had no HLA typing for the cohort. According to the authors, the approach could potentially be generalized to other disease states and immunological phenotypes. The classifier was reported to diagnose cytomegalovirus status with high specificity and sensitivity in both the original and validation cohorts. While some public TCRs were present in many individuals, most TCR sequences turned up only very rarely across donors. In a later analysis, TCRs clustered in the first cohort were found to also tend to co-occur in the 130 or so validation repertoires, with over 90% of cluster scores above 0. In vitro tests confirmed that a few of the cytomegalovirus-associated TCR beta chains recognize cytomegalovirus antigens.

The V gene is TRBV7-8 and the J gene is TRBJ2-1, with no reliable assignment of the D segment. Sequenced: PBMCs. This clonotype was obtained from a woman aged 25 to 39 in good health and CMV-seronegative. The sequenced DNA: TGTGCCAGCAGTTCAGTACGAACCTACAATGAGCAGTTCTTC. This translates into CASSSVRTYNEQFF.